This TCR beta chain was recovered during a study of blood T cell repertoires in COVID-19. Germline V gene lookup returns CDR1 SGHRS and CDR2 YFSETQ. The V gene end was trimmed by 3 bases and the J gene end by 4 bases; junction bases not matched to a gene: 5. This CDR3 has 15 residues. Clones were sequenced by immunoSEQ multiplex PCR, and TCRdb holds only the in-frame ones, with some missing. The sample holds about 200,000 clones; roughly 80% are singletons and the top ten take roughly 6.7%. The rearrangement joins TRBV5-1 to TRBJ1-2; 11 positions agree with TRBD1. The clonotype comes from a woman aged 70 to 79 with acute or convalescent COVID-19. What was sequenced was peripheral blood. CDR3 DNA sequence: TGCGCCAGCAGCTCGGAGGGACAGGGGGGCTATGGCTACACCTTC. Residues: CASSSEGQGGYGYTF.